The 29 T cell receptor beta chains listed next were all sequenced from one sample in a study of control samples from healthy donors and cancer patients. TCRdb keeps only in-frame clones here, not all; method: immunoSEQ multiplex PCR. The sample has hundreds of thousands of clones, approximately 90% seen once. Sample: PBMCs. The receptors originated from a man aged 35 to 55 with head and neck cancer.

The rearrangement joins TRBV6-1 to TRBJ1-5, with D possibly matching TRBD1 (6 bases). Trimming stripped 0 bases from V and 9 bases from J, with 18 bases between. The CDR3 sequence is 16 residues long. CDR1 and CDR2 (germline): MNHNS, SASEGT. This CDR3 is CASSEAIEGQRRPQHF. The CDR3 DNA reads TGTGCCAGCAGTGAAGCGATCGAAGGACAGCGGAGGCCCCAGCATTTT.

On this clone itself: This same CDR3 is encoded by further DNA sequences in the sample. The V gene is TRBV10-1, the J gene TRBJ2-3; no clear D gene. The CDR3 covers 13 residues. The germline V gene has CDR1 WNHNN and CDR2 SYGVQD (reference sequence). V lost 3 bases to trimming and J lost 2 bases, with 6 bases between them. The CDR3 here is CASSESSTDTQYF. The CDR3 DNA reads as TGCGCCAGCAGTGAATCCTCCACAGATACGCAGTATTTT.

The chain combines TRBV5-4 with TRBJ2-5; 7 bases are shared with TRBD1. With V trimmed by 2 bases and J by 3 bases, 1 base remained unmatched. This CDR3 contains 13 residues. Germline CDR1 SGHNT, CDR2 YYREEE (reference sequence). The CDR3 DNA is TGTGCCAGCAGCTTCACAGGGGAAGAGACCCAGTACTTC. Translating gives CASSFTGEETQYF.

The chain joins TRBV12-5 to TRBJ1-3; no reliable D call. Germline V gene lookup returns CDR1 LGHNT and CDR2 FRNRAP. The ends were cut back, 8 bases at V and 4 bases at J, with 30 bases in the middle. The CDR3 loop spans 19 amino acids. For the CDR3, the DNA is TGTGCTAGTTCGAACGCCGGCAAGTACTCTGACGACTCCGGAAACACCATATATTTT. Residues: CASSNAGKYSDDSGNTIYF.

This clone was recorded only once. The rearrangement uses TRBV9 and TRBJ2-2, with 7 bases aligning to TRBD2. The ends lost 0 bases at V and 0 bases at J; junction bases unmatched: 2. Looked up from germline, CDR1 is SGDLS and CDR2 is YYNGEE. This CDR3 has 16 residues. The CDR3 sequence: CASSVGSGTNTGELFF. Here the CDR3 DNA reads TGTGCCAGCAGCGTAGGAAGCGGGACGAACACCGGGGAGCTGTTTTTT.

This clone was counted once. This chain joins TRBV27 and TRBJ2-2; D ambiguous. The V and J ends lost 2 bases and 1 base respectively, with 8 bases between them. CDR1 MNHEY and CDR2 SMNVEV come from the germline V gene (reference sequence). CDR3 length: 15 amino acids. CDR3: CASSLVTQNTGELFF. CDR3 bases: TGTGCCAGCAGTTTAGTGACCCAGAACACCGGGGAGCTGTTTTTT.

The chain employs TRBV13 and TRBJ1-4; no clear D. The CDR3 contains 15 residues. The V gene's germline CDR1 is PRHDT and CDR2 FYEKMQ (reference sequence). Trimming removed 1 base from V and 7 bases from J, with 13 bases in between. CDR3 in amino acids: CASSLEGGVGEKLFF. Here the CDR3 DNA reads TGTGCCAGCAGCTTAGAAGGTGGGGTTGGTGAAAAACTGTTTTTT.

The chain couples TRBV19 to TRBJ2-1, with 10 bases lining up with TRBD2. Germline V CDR1 and CDR2: LNHDA, SQIVND (reference sequence). The CDR3 spans 19 residues. V was pared by 7 bases and J by 6 bases, with 21 bases of the junction left unmatched. The CDR3 DNA follows: TGTGCCAGTACCCCTAGGGCTAGCGGGAGTCCGCGGGTGGGCAATGAGCAGTTCTTC. This translates into CASTPRASGSPRVGNEQFF.

The chain couples TRBV6-5 to TRBJ2-1; 10 nucleotides line up with TRBD2. Germline loops: CDR1 MNHEY, CDR2 SVGAGI. The V and J ends lost 6 bases and 5 bases, in that order; junction bases with no gene match: 1. This CDR3 contains 13 residues. In nucleotides, the CDR3 is TGTGCCAGCAGAGCGGGAGGGGACAATGAGCAGTTCTTC. Translated, it gives CASRAGGDNEQFF.

The chain links TRBV29-1 to TRBJ2-3, with 8 nucleotides matching TRBD2. Looked up from germline, CDR1 is SQVTM and CDR2 is ANQGSEA. V lost 7 bases, J lost 0 bases, and 3 bases stayed unmatched. The CDR3 has 13 amino acids. The CDR3 protein is CSDGGASTDTQYF. In nucleotides, the CDR3 is TGCAGCGACGGGGGGGCTAGCACAGATACGCAGTATTTT.

This chain joins TRBV28 and TRBJ1-1; the match to TRBD1 covers 9 bases. The CDR3 has 15 residues. Germline V gene sequence: CDR1 MDHEN, CDR2 SYDVKM. With 7 bases clipped from V and 7 bases from J, the junction kept 13 bases outside the gene matches. CDR3 loop: CASTKTQGAKGEAFF. As DNA, the CDR3 is TGTGCCAGCACTAAGACACAGGGGGCTAAGGGTGAAGCTTTCTTT.

The CDR3 coding sequence is TGTGCCAGCAGCGTAGAAGGAGGACATCCAACTAATGAAAAACTGTTTTTT. This encodes CASSVEGGHPTNEKLFF. The rearrangement joins TRBV9 to TRBJ1-4; D possibly corresponds to TRBD1 (5 bases). Looked up from germline, CDR1 is SGDLS and CDR2 is YYNGEE. Trimming left V 0 bases short and J 0 bases short, with 12 bases between. The CDR3 contains 17 residues.

V usage is TRBV19 and J usage is TRBJ1-2; D call uncertain. The germline gives CDR1 LNHDA, CDR2 SQIVND (reference sequence). The ends were cut back, 6 bases at V and 3 bases at J, with 8 bases in the middle. CDR3 length equals 12 residues. Here the CDR3 reads CASSWLYYGYTF. DNA of the CDR3: TGTGCCAGTAGCTGGCTGTACTATGGCTACACCTTC.

The chain employs TRBV28 and TRBJ1-5, with 7 bases lining up with TRBD1. This CDR3 spans 15 amino acids. Germline-derived CDR1 and CDR2 are MDHEN and SYDVKM. V gave up 6 bases and J gave up 9 bases; unmatched junction bases: 14. The CDR3 region has the DNA TGTGCCAGCAGACCCAGGGGACAGCCAGCGGGGCCCCAGCATTTT. It encodes CASRPRGQPAGPQHF.

This chain links TRBV27 with TRBJ2-7; the D call may be TRBD1 or TRBD2 (5 bases each). The V and J ends lost 5 bases and 3 bases respectively, with 17 bases between them. Germline CDR1 reads MNHEY; CDR2 reads SMNVEV (reference sequence). The CDR3 totals 15 residues. The CDR3 spells CASSHRGRLSYEQYF. DNA of the CDR3: TGTGCCAGCAGTCATCGGGGCAGGTTAAGCTACGAGCAGTACTTC.

With respect to this clone: Other DNA sequences in the sample encode the same CDR3. The chain recombines TRBV6-2 or TRBV6-3 with TRBJ2-2; 7 nucleotides agree with TRBD1. J gave up 5 bases and V 5 bases, and 2 bases lay outside the gene matches. CDR1 is MNHEY, CDR2 SVGEGT, per germline. The CDR3 runs 13 residues. As DNA, the CDR3 is TGTGCCAGCAGTCGACAGGGAACCGGGGAGCTGTTTTTT. It specifies CASSRQGTGELFF.

The CDR3 nucleotides read TGTGCCAGCAGCTTAACGAGCGCGAACAATGAGCAGTTCTTC. This codes for CASSLTSANNEQFF. The rearrangement links TRBV7-3 to TRBJ2-1; D call uncertain. CDR1 and CDR2 from the germline V gene are SGHTA and FQGTGA. The germline V and J ends were trimmed by 0 bases and 5 bases, with 8 bases remaining between them. The length of the CDR3 is 14 residues. Drawing the rest from reference TRBV7-3 and TRBJ2-1, the complete variable domain is GAGVSQTPSNKVTEKGKYVELRCDPISGHTALYWYRQSLGQGPEFLIYFQGTGAADDSGLPNDRFFAVRPEGSVSTLKIQRTERGDSAVYLCASSLTSANNEQFFGPGTRLTVL.

Details on this clone: The sample has other DNA sequences that encode this CDR3 too. The V call is TRBV27, the J call TRBJ2-3; D is unresolved. V lost 3 bases, J lost 0 bases, and 4 bases lay in between. Germline assignment: CDR1 MNHEY and CDR2 SMNVEV (reference sequence). The CDR3 runs 13 residues. The CDR3 DNA follows: TGTGCCAGCAGTTTCGGCAGCACAGATACGCAGTATTTT. It is translated as CASSFGSTDTQYF.

V usage is TRBV28 and J usage is TRBJ2-3; D call uncertain. The CDR3 totals 15 residues. The V gene lost 5 bases and the J gene lost 0 bases, with 12 bases spanning the gap. Germline V gene data show CDR1 as MDHEN and CDR2 as SYDVKM. The CDR3 DNA reads TGTGCCAGCAGTAGACGTGGCACTAGCACAGATACGCAGTATTTT. The encoded protein is CASSRRGTSTDTQYF.

The V and J genes are TRBV3-1 (or the pseudogene TRBV3-2) and TRBJ1-1; a weak D match, TRBD1 (6 bases). The CDR3 contains 13 residues. The V and J ends lost 3 bases and 1 base respectively, with 6 bases between them. Germline V gene data show CDR1 as LGHDT and CDR2 as YNNKEL (reference sequence). CDR3 coding DNA: TGTGCCAGCAGCCAGACAGGGAACACTGAAGCTTTCTTT. It is translated as CASSQTGNTEAFF.

The chain couples TRBV6-2 or TRBV6-3 to TRBJ1-2; 7 bases are shared with TRBD1. This CDR3 region has 14 residues. The ends lost 6 bases at V and 1 base at J; junction bases unmatched: 5. Germline values: CDR1 MNHEY, CDR2 SVGEGT. The CDR3 DNA reads as TGTGCCAGCAGCCCCGACAGGGTTAACTATGGCTACACCTTC. Translated: CASSPDRVNYGYTF.

The rearrangement joins TRBV18 to TRBJ1-1; D possibly corresponds to TRBD1 (5 bases). Germline CDR1 reads KGHSH; CDR2 reads LQKENI. This CDR3 has 15 residues. V lost 3 bases and J 2 bases, leaving 13 bases between the germline ends. CDR3 DNA: TGTGCCAGCTCACCTCGGACATCACAAAACACTGAAGCTTTCTTT. It specifies CASSPRTSQNTEAFF.

A note on this clone: The sample contains more than one DNA sequence encoding this CDR3. J is TRBJ1-1 and V is TRBV6-5, with a tentative D call TRBD1 (5 bases). The CDR3 is 14 residues long. The V gene's germline CDR1 is MNHEY and CDR2 SVGAGI. V lost 2 bases to trimming and J lost 1 base, with 8 bases between them. CDR3 nucleotides: TGTGCCAGCAGTTACAGGCAGGGGAACACTGAAGCTTTCTTT. Its protein is CASSYRQGNTEAFF.

This clone came up a few times. The chain is built from TRBV7-9 and TRBJ1-1; no definite D call. With 6 bases removed from V and 1 base from J, the gap between germline ends came to 12 bases. CDR1 is SEHNR, CDR2 FQNEAQ, per germline (reference sequence). The CDR3 length is 14 residues. CDR3 coding DNA: TGTGCCAGCAGAATAGCGCGGCAGAACACTGAAGCTTTCTTT. Amino acid sequence: CASRIARQNTEAFF.

This chain uses TRBV28 with TRBJ2-4, with 8 bases that match TRBD2. V shed 3 bases, J shed 3 bases, and the junction held 7 bases outside the gene matches. Germline loops: CDR1 MDHEN, CDR2 SYDVKM. There are 16 residues in the CDR3. CDR3: CASSFGGGRGKNIQYF. The CDR3 DNA sequence: TGTGCCAGCAGTTTCGGGGGGGGCCGGGGCAAAAACATTCAGTACTTC.

This CDR3 reads CASSQSGGGQPGELFF. DNA of the CDR3: TGCGCCAGCAGCCAGTCAGGGGGCGGACAACCCGGGGAGCTGTTTTTT. This chain uses TRBV4-1 with TRBJ2-2, with TRBD1 matching over 8 bases. Germline V lookup: CDR1 MGHRA, CDR2 YSYEKL. This CDR3 region has 16 residues. With V trimmed by 3 bases and J by 6 bases, 9 bases remained unmatched.

The rearrangement joins TRBV19 to TRBJ2-6; 9 bases map to TRBD2. The germline V gene has CDR1 LNHDA and CDR2 SQIVND (reference sequence). With V trimmed by 6 bases and J by 2 bases, 11 bases remained unmatched. This CDR3 contains 18 residues. Written as DNA, the CDR3 is TGTGCCAGTAGCGAATGGGCTAGCGGGACTGCTGGGGCCAACGTCCTGACTTTC. Translating it yields CASSEWASGTAGANVLTF.

Note on this clone: The junction does not match germline at one end; this may be a read error. The chain couples TRBV5-1 to TRBJ1-1; 7 bases map to TRBD1. Germline CDR1 and CDR2: SGHRS and YFSETQ. This CDR3 spans 15 amino acids. The DNA for the CDR3 is TGCGCCAGCAGCCTGGGAAGGGACAGAAACAGTGAAGCTTTCTTT. Protein sequence: CASSLGRDRNSEAFF.

The V and J genes are TRBV16 and TRBJ1-2; perhaps TRBD1 as D (6 bases). Germline V lookup: CDR1 KGHSY, CDR2 FQNENV. V was cut by 0 bases and J by 7 bases, with 15 bases left in between. The CDR3 loop spans 15 amino acids. This CDR3 reads CASSQSAGVGAGYTF. The CDR3 DNA reads TGTGCCAGCAGCCAATCGGCAGGGGTAGGCGCTGGCTACACCTTC.